This T cell receptor beta chain was profiled in a study of blood T cell repertoires in COVID-19. Method: immunoSEQ multiplex PCR; TCRdb's copy keeps in-frame clones and lacks some. The top ten hold about 9.4% of the sample, which has about 200,000 clones, approximately 90% seen once. This receptor was taken from a woman aged 50 to 60 with COVID-19, enrolled during active disease. The sample taken for sequencing was peripheral blood.

In nucleotides, the CDR3 is TGTGCCAGCAGCTTAGCCGGCGGGGGGGCCTCGACCGGGGAGCTGTTTTTT. Translation: CASSLAGGGASTGELFF. This sequence joins TRBV11-3 and TRBJ2-2, with 9 bases fitting TRBD2. Germline CDR1 and CDR2: SGHNT and YENEEA. This CDR3 has 17 amino acids. Trimming cost V 1 base and J 5 bases; bases outside gene matches: 8. Using reference TRBV11-3 and TRBJ2-2 for the parts outside the CDR3, the full variable domain is EAGVVQSPRYKIIEKKQPVAFWCNPISGHNTLYWYLQNLGQGPELLIRYENEEAVDDSQLPKDRFSAERLKGVDSTLKIQPAELGDSAVYLCASSLAGGGASTGELFFGEGSRLTVL.